Sequencing of this TCR beta chain was carried out in a study of T cells in Graves' hyperthyroidism and ophthalmopathy. Absent ophthalmopathy progression within 18 months defined stable Graves' hyperthyroidism. Exclusion followed for patients with uncontrolled infection, other autoimmune disease, pregnancy or lactation. Trimming cost V 2 bases and J 0 bases, with 14 bases left between them. Germline V gene lookup returns CDR1 LNHDA and CDR2 SQIVND (reference sequence). The CDR3 runs to 17 residues. Amplified TCR beta CDR3 regions derived from RNA transcripts. First-round RT-PCR targeting the TCR CDR3 was performed with the HTBI primer set. A single record per CDR3 protein comes from TCRdb applying MiXCR to the multiplex PCR reads. Here the sample spans roughly 300,000 distinct CDR3 sequences, 18% being singletons.

The gene calls are TRBV19 and TRBJ2-4; D gene unclear. The sequencing input was blood. This TCR was sampled from a woman between 45 and 60 years old with Graves' hyperthyroidism. The CDR3 DNA sequence: TGTGCCAGTAGTATACATGGCGCAAGTCTAGCCAAAAACATTCAGTACTTC. This encodes CASSIHGASLAKNIQYF.